This T cell receptor beta chain stems from a study of T cells in localized non-small cell lung cancer (TCRdb year 2020). Context from the whole study: The study examined T cell repertoires in hundreds of patients with early-stage NSCLC and compared tumors with uninvolved tumor-adjacent lungs. The cohort consisted of approximately 240 treatment-naive NSCLC patients whose localized lung tumors had been resected. Of the NSCLC patients, around 130 were male and roughly 110 were female, and the mean age was approximately 66 years.

Here is what the overall study found, with its caveats: Higher T cell density in blood was associated with longer overall survival, whereas higher clonality in adjacent lung was associated with shorter survival. Because of the exploratory design, TCR variables were selected using unadjusted p-values without false-discovery rate correction. Because multi-region sequencing of the tumors was not done, intratumor heterogeneity could not be ruled out. A median of around 57 of the top 100 tumor clones turned up in the paired uninvolved adjacent lung, and some 28 of those clones also ranked among the top 100 of that same adjacent lung. Uninvolved tumor-adjacent lung showed the highest T cell clonality, higher than tumor, which suggests more focused antigenic responses in the uninvolved tumor-adjacent lung.

Comment on this clone: What antigen it recognizes has not been identified. The record has no base qualities; no much larger clone is one base away.

According to the germline V gene, CDR1 reads SGHRS and CDR2 reads YFSETQ. The CDR3 spans 16 residues, from the cysteine through the phenylalanine. The CDR3 DNA has 48 bases and is translated from base 1. Trimming costs V 0 bases and J 2 bases, and their ends lie 14 bases apart. At diagnosis, peripheral blood, uninvolved tumor-adjacent lung and tumor were collected and stored as a combination of fresh-frozen and FFPE material. For TCR repertoire profiling, the blood samples were analyzed as peripheral blood mononuclear cells. The immunoSEQ Assay was used to sequence TCR beta CDR3 regions from DNA. Under the source paper's analysis protocol: T cell density was computed as TCR beta template counts normalized to usable DNA estimated by amplifying housekeeping genes. Using the preseqR package, richness was estimated by extrapolating to 120,000 templates for tissue samples and 400,000 templates for PBMC samples. Clonality was defined by subtracting Pielou's evenness from one. To identify tissue-enriched TCRs, differential abundance testing was run on productive amino-acid clonotypes with a minimum total count of 5 and an alpha of 0.1. The Jaccard Index and the Morisita Overlap Index were used to quantify repertoire overlap between compartments. GLIPH clustered TCR beta CDR3s with public tetramer-defined viral CDR3s; viral motifs required at least three viral sequences plus V-gene enrichment. Not all clones reach the TCRdb copy of this immuneACCESS table, which keeps in-frame sequences only. Checked studies attribute under half of the gap to unresolved V genes and leave the rest unexplained. V and J calls plus clone size are reproduced from that table; the DNA served to infer D and trimming. The table for this sample lists tens of thousands of clones; 80% to 95% of them were counted only once. Less than 20% of the sample is taken by the ten largest.

The V and J segments used are TRBV5-1 and TRBJ2-5, with the D call perhaps TRBD1 or TRBD2, as 5 bases match in each case. This clonotype was obtained from a man aged 40 to 70 with stage I lung adenocarcinoma. The specimen comprised peripheral blood, sampled before any cancer treatment. The CDR3 here reads CASSLAWGFGQETQYF. The DNA sequence is as follows: TGCGCCAGCAGCTTGGCCTGGGGGTTCGGTCAAGAGACCCAGTACTTC.